The source of this T cell receptor beta chain is a study of blood T cell repertoires in COVID-19. The overall study: From T cells, B-cell-depleted T cells, or PBMCs came the material, which was cDNA or gDNA.

This clone has just one count. Method: immunoSEQ multiplex PCR; TCRdb's copy keeps in-frame clones and lacks some. The sample has around 34,000 clones; 80% to 90% are singletons. The CDR3 has 14 residues. Germline V gives CDR1 SGHAT, CDR2 FQNNGV. Trimming took off 2 bases at V and 9 bases at J, with 14 bases between the two ends. The sequencing sample was made of peripheral blood. This clonotype originated in a man in his fifties with acute or convalescent COVID-19. The chain couples TRBV11-2 to TRBJ1-3, with a weak D call TRBD1 (6 bases). CDR3 loop: CASSLNQGGATIYF. The DNA of the CDR3 is TGTGCCAGCAGCTTAAACCAAGGGGGGGCCACCATATATTTT.